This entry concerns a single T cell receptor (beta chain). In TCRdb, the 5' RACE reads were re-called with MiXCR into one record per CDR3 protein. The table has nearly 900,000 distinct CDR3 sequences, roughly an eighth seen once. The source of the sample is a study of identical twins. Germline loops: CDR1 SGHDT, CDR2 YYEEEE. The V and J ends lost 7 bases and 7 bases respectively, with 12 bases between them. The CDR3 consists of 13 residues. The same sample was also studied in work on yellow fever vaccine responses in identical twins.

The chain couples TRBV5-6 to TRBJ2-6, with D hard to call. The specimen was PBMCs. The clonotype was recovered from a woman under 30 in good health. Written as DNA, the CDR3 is TGTGCCAGCGGCTCCGCGACCGCCAACGTCCTGACTTTC. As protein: CASGSATANVLTF. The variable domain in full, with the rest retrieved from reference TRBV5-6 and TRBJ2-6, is DAGVTQSPTHLIKTRGQQVTLRCSPKSGHDTVSWYQQALGQGPQFIFQYYEEEERQRGNFPDRFSGHQFPNYSSELNVNALLLGDSALYLCASGSATANVLTFGAGSRLTVL.